Below are 8 T cell receptor beta chains sequenced from a single sample in a study of immune heterogeneity within non-small cell lung tumors listed by TCRdb under 2018. The TCR template was genomic DNA extracted from bulk tumor tissue, and around 540 ng of gDNA was amplified for each sample. During surgery, several biopsies were collected from each primary tumor and placed as far from one another as possible within the tumor mass. The study cohort was described as untreated, and patients were newly diagnosed NSCLC cases undergoing curative surgery. Sequencing instrument: HiSeq X Ten. The TCR beta CDR3 region was amplified with a multiplex PCR system, in which a first round of roughly 10 cycles was run using 32 V-gene forward and 13 J-gene reverse primers. Using fastp trimming at Q25 and MiXCR clonotype assembly, TCRdb reanalyzed the public sequencing data and kept in-frame beta chains. Entries that share a CDR3 protein sequence are merged under the most common genes and DNA. In this sample the table shows fewer than 2,500 distinct CDR3 sequences, around 50% of which occur a single time. The ten largest make up roughly 12% of the sample.

What was sequenced was lung tumor tissue. The receptors originated from an older man with non-small cell lung cancer.

In this sample, this clonotype turned up a few times. The chain links TRBV9 to TRBJ1-1; no firm D call. CDR3 length equals 14 residues. Germline V gene sequence: CDR1 SGDLS, CDR2 YYNGEE. V lost 3 bases and J 0 bases, leaving 9 bases between the germline ends. The CDR3, as DNA: TGTGCCAGCAGCGGGAGTAGAGTGAACACTGAAGCTTTCTTT. Protein sequence: CASSGSRVNTEAFF.

The J gene is TRBJ1-5, the V gene TRBV6-1; 7 bases agree with TRBD1. The CDR3 extends over 15 amino acids. V dropped 2 bases and J dropped 4; count of bases not matched to a gene: 5. Germline CDR1 is MNHNS and CDR2 is SASEGT. The CDR3, as DNA: TGTGCCAGCAGTGAATTCTCAGGGGGTAATCAGCCCCAGCATTTT. Protein product: CASSEFSGGNQPQHF.

The V call is TRBV11-3, the J call TRBJ2-1; 9 nucleotides match TRBD2. Losses at the gene ends were 1 base for V and 7 bases for J; bases not matched to a gene: 8. The CDR3 spans 16 residues. The germline V gene has CDR1 SGHNT and CDR2 YENEEA. CDR3 region: CASSLGRVAGENEQFF. In DNA, the CDR3 is TGTGCCAGCAGCTTAGGGAGGGTAGCGGGAGAAAATGAGCAGTTCTTC. The variable domain in full, with the rest retrieved from reference TRBV11-3 and TRBJ2-1, is EAGVVQSPRYKIIEKKQPVAFWCNPISGHNTLYWYLQNLGQGPELLIRYENEEAVDDSQLPKDRFSAERLKGVDSTLKIQPAELGDSAVYLCASSLGRVAGENEQFFGPGTRLTVL.

The V gene is TRBV6-1, the J gene TRBJ2-7; D remains unclear. CDR3 size: 14 residues. V lost 5 bases to trimming and J lost 0 bases, with 11 bases between them. Germline lookup yields CDR1 MNHNS and CDR2 SASEGT. Here the CDR3 reads CASSYDPDSYEQYF. The CDR3 DNA follows: TGTGCCAGCAGTTATGACCCAGACTCCTACGAGCAGTACTTC.

This clonotype is large in the sample. This rearrangement joins TRBV19 to TRBJ1-2; D is ambiguous. There are 11 residues in the CDR3. Germline V gives CDR1 LNHDA, CDR2 SQIVND (reference sequence). V shed 8 bases and J shed 6 bases, with 10 bases lying between them. The CDR3 region has the DNA TGTGCCAGTGGCTTGGTTGATGGCTACACCTTC. Its translation is CASGLVDGYTF.

This clonotype was counted once. The V call is TRBV12-3 or TRBV12-4, the J call TRBJ1-3; D call uncertain. V lost 7 bases and J 8 bases, leaving 21 bases between the germline ends. The CDR3 is made up of 15 amino acids. CDR3 region: CASTRLQRGLDTIYF. CDR3 nucleotides: TGTGCCAGCACCCGATTGCAGAGAGGTTTGGACACCATATATTTT.

The J gene is TRBJ1-2, the V gene TRBV29-1; maybe TRBD1 (5 bases). Trimming removed 2 bases from V and 5 bases from J, with 21 bases in between. The CDR3 consists of 16 residues. Germline loops: CDR1 SQVTM, CDR2 ANQGSEA. In DNA form, the CDR3 reads TGCAGCGTTGAAACGGGGGGGGTAGGGCCGAGGTATGGCTACACCTTC. Protein: CSVETGGVGPRYGYTF. Full variable domain (remainder filled in from reference TRBV29-1 and TRBJ1-2): SAVISQKPSRDICQRGTSLTIQCQVDSQVTMMFWYRQQPGQSLTLIATANQGSEATYESGFVIDKFPISRPNLTFSTLTVSNMSPEDSSIYLCSVETGGVGPRYGYTFGSGTRLTVV.

V gene TRBV13 combines with J gene TRBJ2-7, with D perhaps TRBD1 (6 bases). Trimming left V 3 bases short and J 5 bases short, with 11 bases between. Germline CDR1 is PRHDT and CDR2 is FYEKMQ (reference sequence). The CDR3 extends over 13 amino acids. The CDR3 region has the DNA TGTGCCAGCAGCTTCAACAGGGTCAACGAGCAGTACTTC. As protein: CASSFNRVNEQYF.